This T cell receptor beta chain was found in a study of breast tumors, draining lymph nodes, adjacent tissues. This clonotype was observed at least ten times. One base away lies a much larger clone, so this may be a sequencing read error. Trimming removed 6 bases at V and 5 bases at J, with 10 bases between. CDR1 and CDR2 from the germline V gene are MNHNS and SASEGT. The CDR3 sequence is 12 residues long. MiXCR, applied by TCRdb to the multiplex PCR reads, yields one record per CDR3 protein. Here the sample spans about 21,000 distinct CDR3 sequences, roughly 50% being singletons. The gene calls are TRBV6-1 and TRBJ2-5, with D uncertain. The specimen sequenced was breast tumor tissue. This TCR was recovered from a female donor with breast cancer. Some clones in this sample may be carry-over from other donors' samples. CDR3 coding DNA: TGTGCCAGCAGCCTAAGAGCTGAGACCCAGTACTTC. Its protein product is CASSLRAETQYF.